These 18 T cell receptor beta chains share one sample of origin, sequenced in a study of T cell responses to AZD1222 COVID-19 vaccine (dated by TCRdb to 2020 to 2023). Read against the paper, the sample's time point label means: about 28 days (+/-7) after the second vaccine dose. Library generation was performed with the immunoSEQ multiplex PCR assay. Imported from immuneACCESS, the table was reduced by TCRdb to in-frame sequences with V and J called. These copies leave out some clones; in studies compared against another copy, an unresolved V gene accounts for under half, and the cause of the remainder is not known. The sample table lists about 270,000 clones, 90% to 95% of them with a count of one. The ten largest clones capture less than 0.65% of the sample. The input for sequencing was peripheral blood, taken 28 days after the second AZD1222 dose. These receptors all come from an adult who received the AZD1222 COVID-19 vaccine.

CDR3 sequence: CASSFRRRETQYF. The CDR3 region has the DNA TGTGCCAGCAGTTTCAGACGGAGGGAGACCCAGTACTTC. This chain joins TRBV12-3 or TRBV12-4 and TRBJ2-5; perhaps TRBD2 as D (5 bases). The germline V and J ends were trimmed by 3 bases and 5 bases, with 10 bases remaining between them. The CDR3 is made up of 13 amino acids.

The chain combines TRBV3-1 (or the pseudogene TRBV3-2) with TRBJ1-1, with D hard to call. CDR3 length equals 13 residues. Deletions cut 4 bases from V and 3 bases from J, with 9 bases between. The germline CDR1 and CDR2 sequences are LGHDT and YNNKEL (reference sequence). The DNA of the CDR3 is TGTGCCAGCAGCCGGCTCATTGACACTGAAGCTTTCTTT. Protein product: CASSRLIDTEAFF.

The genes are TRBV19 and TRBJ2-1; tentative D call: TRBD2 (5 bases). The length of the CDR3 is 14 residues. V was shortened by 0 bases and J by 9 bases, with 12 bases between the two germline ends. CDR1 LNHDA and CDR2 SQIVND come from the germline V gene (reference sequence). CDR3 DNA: TGTGCCAGTAGTATAGATACGGTGGGGAGTGAGCAGTTCTTC. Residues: CASSIDTVGSEQFF.

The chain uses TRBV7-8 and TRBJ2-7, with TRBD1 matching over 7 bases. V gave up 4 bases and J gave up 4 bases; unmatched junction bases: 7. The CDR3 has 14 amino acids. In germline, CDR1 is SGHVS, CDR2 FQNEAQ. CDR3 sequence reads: CASSYGQASYEQYF. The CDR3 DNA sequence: TGTGCCAGCAGCTACGGACAGGCTTCGTACGAGCAGTACTTC.

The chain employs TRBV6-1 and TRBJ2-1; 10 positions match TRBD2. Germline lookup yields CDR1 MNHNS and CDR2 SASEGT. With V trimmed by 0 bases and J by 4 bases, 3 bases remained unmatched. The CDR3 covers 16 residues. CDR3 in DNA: TGTGCCAGCAGTGAAGCGTCTAGCGGGAGTTACAATGAGCAGTTCTTC. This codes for CASSEASSGSYNEQFF.

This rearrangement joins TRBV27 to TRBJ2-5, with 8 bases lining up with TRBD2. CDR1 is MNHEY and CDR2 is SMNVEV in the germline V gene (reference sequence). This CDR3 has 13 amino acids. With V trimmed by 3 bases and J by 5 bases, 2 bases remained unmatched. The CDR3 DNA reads TGTGCCAGCAGTTTTAGCGGGGATGAGACCCAGTACTTC. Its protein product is CASSFSGDETQYF.

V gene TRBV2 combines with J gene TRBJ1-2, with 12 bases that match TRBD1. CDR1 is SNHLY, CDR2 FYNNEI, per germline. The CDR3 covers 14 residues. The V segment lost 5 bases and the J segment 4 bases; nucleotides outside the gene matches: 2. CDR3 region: CASSPGQGAYGYTF. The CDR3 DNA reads TGTGCCAGCAGTCCGGGACAGGGGGCCTATGGCTACACCTTC. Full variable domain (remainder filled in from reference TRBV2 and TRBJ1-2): EPEVTQTPSHQVTQMGQEVILRCVPISNHLYFYWYRQILGQKVEFLVSFYNNEISEKSEIFDDQFSVERPDGSNFTLKIRSTKLEDSAMYFCASSPGQGAYGYTFGSGTRLTVV.

The CDR3 is CASSSGIIAIYF. For the CDR3, the DNA is TGTGCCAGCAGTTCAGGGATCATCGCCATATATTTT. The V gene is TRBV28, the J gene TRBJ1-3; D is possibly TRBD1 (5 bases). V lost 4 bases and J 11 bases, leaving 12 bases between the germline ends. The CDR3 totals 12 residues. From germline, CDR1 is MDHEN and CDR2 SYDVKM.

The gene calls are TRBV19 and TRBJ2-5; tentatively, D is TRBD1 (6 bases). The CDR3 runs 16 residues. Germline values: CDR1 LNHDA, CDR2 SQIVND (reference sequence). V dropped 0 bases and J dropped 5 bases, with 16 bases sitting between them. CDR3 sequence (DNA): TGTGCCAGTAGTATAGATCCAGGTTTGAGGGGGGAGACCCAGTACTTC. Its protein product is CASSIDPGLRGETQYF.

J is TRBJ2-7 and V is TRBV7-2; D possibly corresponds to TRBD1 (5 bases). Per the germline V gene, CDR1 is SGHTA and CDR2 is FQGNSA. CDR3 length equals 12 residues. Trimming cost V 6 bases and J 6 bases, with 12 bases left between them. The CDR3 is CASSSFQGEQYF. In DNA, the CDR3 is TGTGCCAGCAGTTCCTTCCAGGGCGAGCAGTACTTC.

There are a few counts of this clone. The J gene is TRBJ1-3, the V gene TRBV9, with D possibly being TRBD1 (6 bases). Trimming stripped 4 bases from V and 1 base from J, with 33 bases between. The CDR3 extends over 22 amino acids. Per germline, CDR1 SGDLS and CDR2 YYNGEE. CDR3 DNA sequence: TGTGCCAGCAGCCGTAAACCGACCCCAGACAGGCCTTACTCCCCATCTGGAAACACCATATATTTT. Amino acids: CASSRKPTPDRPYSPSGNTIYF.

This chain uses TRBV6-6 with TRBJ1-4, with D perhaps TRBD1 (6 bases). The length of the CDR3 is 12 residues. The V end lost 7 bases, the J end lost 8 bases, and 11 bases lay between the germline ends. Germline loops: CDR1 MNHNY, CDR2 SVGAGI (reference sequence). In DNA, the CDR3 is TGTGCCAGCACTTCCGACAGGGAAAAACTGTTTTTT. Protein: CASTSDREKLFF.

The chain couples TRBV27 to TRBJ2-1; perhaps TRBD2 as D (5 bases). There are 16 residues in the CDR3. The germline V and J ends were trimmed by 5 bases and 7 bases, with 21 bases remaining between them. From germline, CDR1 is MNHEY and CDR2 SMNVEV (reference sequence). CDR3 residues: CASSTYVRGSTNEQFF. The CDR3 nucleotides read TGTGCCAGCAGTACCTACGTCCGGGGAAGCACGAATGAGCAGTTCTTC.

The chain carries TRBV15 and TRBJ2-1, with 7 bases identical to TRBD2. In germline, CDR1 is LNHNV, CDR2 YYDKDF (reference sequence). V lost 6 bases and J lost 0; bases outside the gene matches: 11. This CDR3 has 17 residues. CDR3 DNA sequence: TGTGCCACCAGATACGGCGGGAGCGCCCACTCCTACAATGAGCAGTTCTTC. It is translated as CATRYGGSAHSYNEQFF.

The CDR3 DNA is TGTGCCAGCAGCCCTGACAGGGGAGGCTATGGCTACACCTTC. Translated, it gives CASSPDRGGYGYTF. V and J are TRBV5-4 and TRBJ1-2; 8 nucleotides agree with TRBD1. This CDR3 is built from 14 residues. Germline CDR1 and CDR2: SGHNT and YYREEE (reference sequence). Unmatched junction bases numbered 6, after V lost 4 bases and J lost 4 bases.

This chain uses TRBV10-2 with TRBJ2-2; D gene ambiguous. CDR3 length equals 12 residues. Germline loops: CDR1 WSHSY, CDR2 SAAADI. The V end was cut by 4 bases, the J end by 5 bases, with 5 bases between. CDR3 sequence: CASSGGTGELFF. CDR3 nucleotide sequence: TGCGCCAGCAGTGGGGGAACCGGGGAGCTGTTTTTT.

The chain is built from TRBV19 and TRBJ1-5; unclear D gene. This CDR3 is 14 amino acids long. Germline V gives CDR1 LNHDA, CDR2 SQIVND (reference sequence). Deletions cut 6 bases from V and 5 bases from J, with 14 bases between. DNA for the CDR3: TGTGCCAGTAGGACCAGAATTGTTCATCAGCCCCAGCATTTT. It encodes CASRTRIVHQPQHF.

The CDR3, as DNA: TGTGCCAGCAGCTCCCCCCGACAGGGGCTTTATGGCTACACCTTC. Amino acids: CASSSPRQGLYGYTF. V usage is TRBV3-1 (or the pseudogene TRBV3-2) and J usage is TRBJ1-2; 8 nucleotides match TRBD1. The CDR3 spans 15 residues. J was trimmed by 5 bases and V by 5 bases; bases with no gene match: 10. Germline V gene sequence: CDR1 LGHDT, CDR2 YNNKEL (reference sequence).